These 14 T cell receptor beta chains share one sample of origin, sequenced in a study of blood T cell repertoires in COVID-19. This table comes from immunoSEQ multiplex PCR, and its TCRdb copy is limited to in-frame clones, with some not included. Here the sample spans approximately 200,000 clones, about 85% being singletons. Sequenced material: peripheral blood. The receptor source for this set is a man aged 65 to 79 with active or convalescent COVID-19.

Comment on this clone: At the DNA level, this CDR3 is encoded by other sequences in the same sample as well. As DNA, the CDR3 is TGTGCCAGCAGCTTGGCAGGGGGTAATGAGCAGTTCTTC. Encoded protein: CASSLAGGNEQFF. This sequence joins TRBV5-4 and TRBJ2-1; 7 nucleotides match TRBD1. This CDR3 spans 13 amino acids. Germline assignment: CDR1 SGHNT and CDR2 YYREEE (reference sequence). V lost 0 bases, J lost 7 bases, and 1 base stayed unmatched.

The chain couples TRBV24-1 to TRBJ2-1; D perhaps matches TRBD1 (6 bases). Trimming cost V 0 bases and J 8 bases, with 13 bases left between them. The V gene's germline CDR1 is KGHDR and CDR2 SFDVKD. This CDR3 contains 15 residues. The CDR3 protein is CATSDLGTLSDEQFF. CDR3 nucleotides: TGTGCCACCAGTGATTTGGGGACACTTAGCGATGAGCAGTTCTTC.

This chain links TRBV3-1 (or the pseudogene TRBV3-2) with TRBJ2-7; 11 bases map to TRBD2. The CDR3 sequence is 14 residues long. CDR1 LGHDT and CDR2 YNNKEL come from the germline V gene (reference sequence). Unmatched junction bases numbered 2, after V lost 1 base and J lost 6 bases. In nucleotides, the CDR3 is TGTGCCAGCAGCCAAGTTAGCGGGAGGGGCGAGCAGTACTTC. Its translation: CASSQVSGRGEQYF.

The chain recombines TRBV5-1 with TRBJ2-3, with 9 nucleotides matching TRBD1. The germline V gene has CDR1 SGHRS and CDR2 YFSETQ. Trimming took 0 bases from V and 3 from J; bases not matched to a gene: 5. CDR3 length: 16 residues. The CDR3 loop reads CASSLGDRVGTDTQYF. CDR3 DNA sequence: TGCGCCAGCAGCTTGGGGGACAGGGTTGGGACAGATACGCAGTATTTT.

V gene TRBV24-1 combines with J gene TRBJ2-7; 8 positions match TRBD1. The germline CDR1 and CDR2 sequences are KGHDR and SFDVKD. V dropped 3 bases and J dropped 10; count of bases not matched to a gene: 4. The CDR3 has 12 residues. CDR3 sequence: CATSDGQGPQYF. Written as DNA, the CDR3 is TGTGCCACCAGTGATGGACAGGGCCCCCAGTACTTC.

The chain recombines TRBV10-3 with TRBJ1-2, with TRBD1 matching over 12 bases. The V gene's germline CDR1 is ENHRY and CDR2 SYGVKD. The trim removed 0 bases at V and 8 bases at J, leaving 4 bases unmatched. This CDR3 is 15 amino acids long. This CDR3 reads CAISESGQGAKGYTF. The CDR3 region has the DNA TGTGCCATCAGTGAGTCGGGACAGGGGGCGAAGGGCTACACCTTC.

This clone was recorded once. The gene calls are TRBV7-9 and TRBJ1-3; tentatively, D is TRBD1 (5 bases). V was clipped by 1 base and J by 0 bases, with 10 bases between them. The CDR3 spans 16 residues. Germline-derived CDR1 and CDR2 are SEHNR and FQNEAQ (reference sequence). Here the CDR3 reads CASSLGPGGSGNTIYF. The CDR3, as DNA: TGTGCCAGCAGCTTAGGGCCGGGGGGCTCTGGAAACACCATATATTTT.

The chain is built from TRBV11-2 and TRBJ2-7; 7 nucleotides match TRBD1. From germline, CDR1 is SGHAT and CDR2 FQNNGV. The V segment lost 4 bases and the J segment 2 bases; nucleotides outside the gene matches: 8. This CDR3 contains 15 residues. Written as DNA, the CDR3 is TGTGCCAGCAGCTCCACAGGGGTTTACGCCTACGAGCAGTACTTC. This translates into CASSSTGVYAYEQYF.

This clone has only a few counts. In the same sample, other DNA sequences code for this CDR3. This chain uses TRBV28 with TRBJ1-5; D unresolved. The CDR3 is 12 residues long. CDR1 and CDR2 (germline): MDHEN, SYDVKM. V was clipped by 1 base and J by 6 bases, with 4 bases between them. The CDR3 here is CASSLSGQPQHF. The CDR3 nucleotides read TGTGCCAGCAGTTTATCGGGTCAGCCCCAGCATTTT.

This chain connects TRBV4-3 to TRBJ1-1; D ambiguous. Between the trimmed V and J ends, which lost 3 bases and 0 bases, there was a span of 5 bases. The CDR3 totals 13 residues. Germline CDR1 LGHNA, CDR2 YSLEER. CDR3 region: CASSQGVNTEAFF. The CDR3 coding sequence is TGCGCCAGCAGCCAGGGCGTGAACACTGAAGCTTTCTTT.

V gene TRBV6-2 or TRBV6-3 combines with J gene TRBJ1-1; D possibly corresponds to TRBD1 (6 bases). The CDR3 has 14 residues. CDR1 is MNHEY and CDR2 is SVGEGT in the germline V gene. Trimming left V 5 bases short and J 0 bases short, with 10 bases between. The CDR3 spells CASSQDRVNTEAFF. CDR3 nucleotides: TGTGCCAGCAGTCAGGACAGAGTGAACACTGAAGCTTTCTTT.

The chain couples TRBV6-5 to TRBJ1-2; the D gene is possibly TRBD1 (5 bases). The germline V gene encodes CDR1 MNHEY and CDR2 SVGAGI. Trimming took 7 bases from V and 2 from J, leaving 11 bases between them. The CDR3 runs 13 residues. CDR3 in amino acids: CASKRNRNYGYTF. The CDR3 coding sequence is TGTGCCAGCAAGCGAAACAGGAACTATGGCTACACCTTC.

The chain carries TRBV7-2 and TRBJ1-5; weak D call: TRBD1 (6 bases). The germline gives CDR1 SGHTA, CDR2 FQGNSA. This CDR3 has 15 residues. Trimming cost V 4 bases and J 1 base, with 11 bases left between them. The CDR3 spells CASSSHQGSNQPQHF. Written as DNA, the CDR3 is TGTGCCAGCAGCTCTCATCAGGGGAGCAATCAGCCCCAGCATTTT.

The V gene is TRBV19, the J gene TRBJ1-1; 8 positions agree with TRBD1. CDR3 length: 14 amino acids. Germline CDR1 LNHDA, CDR2 SQIVND (reference sequence). The ends lost 4 bases at V and 8 bases at J; junction bases unmatched: 9. As DNA, the CDR3 is TGTGCCAGTAGTACCGGGACAGGCACCTCCGAAGCTTTCTTT. Its protein is CASSTGTGTSEAFF.